There are a few counts of the clone carrying this T cell receptor beta chain. Antigen: not known. The sample belongs to a study of cytomegalovirus exposure and HLA in healthy donors. In the PCR, 60 Vbeta and 13 Jbeta primers were used. Sequencing used immunoSEQ multiplex PCR; TCRdb keeps in-frame clones, though not all of them. The repertoire holds some 130,000 clones, with 60% to 85% as singletons. Study observations and caveats: It was about 150 TCR beta chains that were listed as cytomegalovirus-associated. In a later analysis, V- and J-gene trimming of beta chains associated with a DCLRE1C missense variant, replicated independently.

The clonotype was recovered from a human donor in good health. The material sequenced was PBMCs.

The CDR3 sequence: CASSRAGEKLFF. DNA of the CDR3: TGTGCCAGCAGCCGAGCGGGGGAAAAACTGTTTTTT. This sequence joins TRBV7-2 and TRBJ1-4; no definite D call. Germline V gives CDR1 SGHTA, CDR2 FQGNSA. V dropped 5 bases and J dropped 8 bases, with 9 bases sitting between them. CDR3 length equals 12 residues.